Below are 28 T cell receptor beta chains sequenced from a single sample in a study of shared clonotypes between healthy human individuals. Here immunoSEQ multiplex PCR was the method, and the copy in TCRdb shows in-frame clones only, minus some. The repertoire holds 2 million to 2.5 million clones, more than 85% seen once, with 0.39% in the top ten. Sequenced sample: naive CD4+ T cells from PBMCs. Noted subset: CD45RA+ positively selected. The receptors were gathered from a man aged 18 to 29 in good health. Some clones in this sample may be carry-over from other donors' samples.

The chain carries TRBV5-1 and TRBJ2-5, with TRBD2 matching over 11 bases. Germline CDR1 SGHRS, CDR2 YFSETQ. V lost 4 bases and J lost 5; bases outside the gene matches: 10. This CDR3 spans 16 amino acids. The CDR3 reads CASSRKLAGDRETQYF. Here the CDR3 DNA reads TGCGCCAGCAGCCGGAAACTAGCGGGAGACCGTGAGACCCAGTACTTC. The variable domain in full, completed from reference TRBV5-1 and TRBJ2-5, reads KAGVTQTPRYLIKTRGQQVTLSCSPISGHRSVSWYQQTPGQGLQFLFEYFSETQRNKGNFPGRFSGRQFSNSRSEMNVSTLELGDSALYLCASSRKLAGDRETQYFGPGTRLLVL.

The DNA for the CDR3 is TGTGCCAGTAGTTCTCAACTAGCGGGAGTGGGCTACAATGAGCAGTTCTTC. As protein: CASSSQLAGVGYNEQFF. The chain is built from TRBV19 and TRBJ2-1, with TRBD2 matching 11 bases. CDR1 and CDR2 from the germline V gene are LNHDA and SQIVND (reference sequence). This CDR3 is 17 amino acids long. Trimming took 5 bases from V and 3 from J; bases not matched to a gene: 9. The full variable domain, in which reference TRBV19 and TRBJ2-1 provide the parts outside the CDR3, is DGGITQSPKYLFRKEGQNVTLSCEQNLNHDAMYWYRQDPGQGLRLIYYSQIVNDFQKGDIAEGYSVSREKKESFPLTVTSAQKNPTAFYLCASSSQLAGVGYNEQFFGPGTRLTVL.

Worth noting for this clone: Other nucleotide sequences in the sample specify the same CDR3. This chain joins TRBV18 and TRBJ2-3; TRBD1 might be the D (6 bases). The CDR3 is 14 residues long. The germline V gene has CDR1 KGHSH and CDR2 LQKENI. V lost 3 bases and J lost 0, with 7 bases in between. This chain's CDR3 is CASSPGQSTDTQYF. As DNA, the CDR3 is TGTGCCAGCTCACCCGGACAGAGCACAGATACGCAGTATTTT.

This chain connects TRBV5-8 to TRBJ2-7; D remains unclear. Germline loops: CDR1 SGHTS, CDR2 YDEGEE. Between the trimmed V and J ends, which lost 4 bases and 3 bases, there was a span of 5 bases. The CDR3 length is 11 residues. The CDR3: CASSVFYEQYF. CDR3 nucleotide sequence: TGTGCCAGCAGCGTGTTCTACGAGCAGTACTTC.

V gene TRBV28 combines with J gene TRBJ2-7; D possibly corresponds to TRBD1 (6 bases). This CDR3 has 15 amino acids. V was clipped by 6 bases and J by 1 base, with 16 bases between them. In germline, CDR1 is MDHEN, CDR2 SYDVKM. Here the CDR3 DNA reads TGTGCCAGCAGCCGAGGGGGAGAGGGATCCTACGAGCAGTACTTC. It is translated as CASSRGGEGSYEQYF.

This clone was detected only once. V is TRBV7-2 and J is TRBJ2-1, with 9 bases matching TRBD2. Germline V gene data show CDR1 as SGHTA and CDR2 as FQGNSA. This CDR3 is built from 16 residues. V gave up 1 base and J gave up 8 bases; unmatched junction bases: 9. This chain's CDR3 is CASSLGGSGRIHEQFF. The CDR3 DNA reads TGTGCCAGCAGCTTAGGTGGCAGCGGGAGGATTCATGAGCAGTTCTTC.

The rearrangement uses TRBV5-1 and TRBJ2-6, with 7 positions matching TRBD2. The length of the CDR3 is 17 residues. Germline V gene lookup returns CDR1 SGHRS and CDR2 YFSETQ. Trimming removed 0 bases from V and 3 bases from J; junction bases left unmatched: 6. In DNA form, the CDR3 reads TGCGCCAGCAGCTTGGCCCGGGGAGGGGTTGGGGCCAACGTCCTGACTTTC. This translates into CASSLARGGVGANVLTF. The variable domain in full, with the rest retrieved from reference TRBV5-1 and TRBJ2-6, is KAGVTQTPRYLIKTRGQQVTLSCSPISGHRSVSWYQQTPGQGLQFLFEYFSETQRNKGNFPGRFSGRQFSNSRSEMNVSTLELGDSALYLCASSLARGGVGANVLTFGAGSRLTVL.

This sequence joins TRBV5-5 and TRBJ2-5; TRBD1 matches 8 bases. Germline V lookup: CDR1 SGHKS, CDR2 YYEKEE (reference sequence). V trimming: 0 bases; J trimming: 6 bases; junction bases outside the gene matches: 7. The CDR3 extends over 15 amino acids. The CDR3 region has the DNA TGTGCCAGCAGCTTGGAGGTACAGGGGGTACAGACCCAGTACTTC. Translation: CASSLEVQGVQTQYF.

V gene TRBV14 combines with J gene TRBJ1-3, with D possibly being TRBD1 (6 bases). This CDR3 region has 19 residues. Deletions cut 0 bases from V and 4 bases from J, with 22 bases between. Germline lookup yields CDR1 SGHDN and CDR2 FVKESK. CDR3 DNA sequence: TGTGCCAGCAGCCAAGATATTTACAGGGCGTTAAAACCGGGAAACACCATATATTTT. Residues: CASSQDIYRALKPGNTIYF.

The chain uses TRBV4-2 and TRBJ2-1; the match to TRBD2 covers 8 bases. The CDR3 runs to 16 residues. V was clipped by 4 bases and J by 0 bases; unmatched bases: 5. The germline CDR1 and CDR2 sequences are LGHNA and YNFKEQ. In DNA form, the CDR3 reads TGTGCCAGCAGCCGCTCGGGAGGGAGCTCCTACAATGAGCAGTTCTTC. Residues: CASSRSGGSSYNEQFF.

This chain links TRBV5-4 with TRBJ1-3, with 10 bases lining up with TRBD1. Germline V gene sequence: CDR1 SGHNT, CDR2 YYREEE (reference sequence). After removal of 4 bases from V and 4 bases from J, the junction contained 5 bases not matched to a gene. This CDR3 contains 15 residues. The CDR3 loop is CASSMTGGSGNTIYF. The CDR3, as DNA: TGTGCCAGCAGCATGACAGGGGGCTCCGGAAACACCATATATTTT.

This rearrangement joins TRBV4-2 to TRBJ2-1; 9 bases are a match to TRBD2. The CDR3 runs 17 residues. Germline V gene data show CDR1 as LGHNA and CDR2 as YNFKEQ. V trimming: 2 bases; J trimming: 0 bases; junction bases outside the gene matches: 5. This CDR3 is CASSQSSGGSSYNEQFF. The CDR3 DNA follows: TGTGCCAGCAGCCAATCAAGCGGGGGGAGCTCCTACAATGAGCAGTTCTTC.

This chain uses TRBV14 with TRBJ1-2, with a possible D match to TRBD1 (6 bases). The CDR3 runs 15 residues. Germline-derived CDR1 and CDR2 are SGHDN and FVKESK. The ends were cut back, 0 bases at V and 4 bases at J, with 12 bases in the middle. CDR3 sequence reads: CASSQEHRASYGYTF. CDR3 DNA sequence: TGTGCCAGCAGCCAAGAACACAGGGCCTCCTATGGCTACACCTTC.

The sample holds one count of this clone. The chain is built from TRBV28 and TRBJ1-1; 8 bases are shared with TRBD1. CDR1 is MDHEN and CDR2 is SYDVKM in the germline V gene. The CDR3 loop spans 16 amino acids. J lost 1 base, V lost 2 bases, and 6 bases had no gene match. CDR3 amino acids: CASSLQGARGNTEAFF. CDR3 in DNA: TGTGCCAGCAGTTTACAGGGGGCGCGGGGGAACACTGAAGCTTTCTTT.

The CDR3, as DNA: TGCGCCAGCAGCTTAGAGGCGGGAGACACCTACAATGAGCAGTTCTTC. Translated, it gives CASSLEAGDTYNEQFF. The rearrangement joins TRBV5-1 to TRBJ2-1, with TRBD2 identical over 7 bases. J lost 2 bases, V lost 2 bases, and 7 bases had no gene match. The CDR3 totals 16 residues. Germline V gene lookup returns CDR1 SGHRS and CDR2 YFSETQ.

The chain carries TRBV5-1 and TRBJ2-3; possible D gene TRBD2, 6 bases. The V gene's germline CDR1 is SGHRS and CDR2 YFSETQ. V lost 3 bases, J lost 6 bases, and 14 bases lay in between. This CDR3 has 14 amino acids. DNA of the CDR3: TGCGCCAGCAGCTCTTACGGGAGTGAGGATACGCAGTATTTT. Translated, it gives CASSSYGSEDTQYF.

The J gene is TRBJ2-1, the V gene TRBV28; 9 nucleotides match TRBD1. The J segment lost 12 bases and the V segment lost 3 bases, leaving 6 bases of the junction unmatched. Germline V gene data show CDR1 as MDHEN and CDR2 as SYDVKM. The CDR3 totals 13 residues. The CDR3 loop reads CASSFGQGRRQFF. The CDR3 DNA is TGTGCCAGCAGTTTCGGACAGGGGCGTAGGCAGTTCTTC.

This chain links TRBV6-5 with TRBJ2-5; TRBD1 agrees at 8 bases. The DNA end lines up better with TRBJ2-7; the J call may be wrong. The CDR3 extends over 14 amino acids. Germline V gene lookup returns CDR1 MNHEY and CDR2 SVGAGI. The CDR3 DNA follows: TGTGCCAGCACCCGAGGACAGGGTCTGCACGAGCAGTACTTC. Its protein is CASTRGQGLHEQYF.

The rearrangement joins TRBV7-3 to TRBJ2-5, with 8 bases that match TRBD2. Germline V gene data show CDR1 as SGHTA and CDR2 as FQGTGA. Trimming at V came to 2 bases and at J to 5 bases, leaving 16 bases not matched to a gene. There are 18 residues in the CDR3. The CDR3 sequence: CASSLGGGRAGARETQYF. The CDR3 bases are TGTGCCAGCAGCTTAGGGGGCGGTCGAGCGGGAGCCAGGGAGACCCAGTACTTC.

The chain is built from TRBV6-4 and TRBJ2-3; the match to TRBD1 covers 7 bases. Germline lookup yields CDR1 MRHNA and CDR2 SNTAGT. The ends lost 6 bases at V and 5 bases at J; junction bases unmatched: 2. The CDR3 totals 12 residues. The CDR3 region has the DNA TGTGCCAGCAGGGGGGACAGAGATACGCAGTATTTT. It encodes CASRGDRDTQYF.

The chain is built from TRBV5-1 and TRBJ2-1; 11 nucleotides match TRBD2. Germline values: CDR1 SGHRS, CDR2 YFSETQ. The V gene end was trimmed by 4 bases and the J gene end by 0 bases; junction bases not matched to a gene: 15. The CDR3 loop spans 20 amino acids. The CDR3 coding sequence is TGCGCCAGCAGCCCGGACTCTCGGACTAGCGGGCCGAGCTCCTACAATGAGCAGTTCTTC. Protein product: CASSPDSRTSGPSSYNEQFF.

The chain is built from TRBV6-6 and TRBJ1-2, with 8 bases fitting TRBD1. The CDR3 has 16 residues. Trimming removed 5 bases from V and 0 bases from J; junction bases left unmatched: 8. Germline V gives CDR1 MNHNY, CDR2 SVGAGI (reference sequence). The CDR3 sequence is CASSKGQGMANYGYTF. The CDR3 nucleotides read TGTGCCAGCAGTAAAGGACAGGGAATGGCTAACTATGGCTACACCTTC.

The J gene is TRBJ2-7, the V gene TRBV5-6; tentative D call: TRBD1 (5 bases). Trimming removed 0 bases at V and 5 bases at J, with 12 bases between. Germline CDR1 SGHDT, CDR2 YYEEEE. The CDR3 loop spans 14 amino acids. The CDR3 DNA is TGTGCCAGCAGCTTGGTGGGGCGACCGAACGAGCAGTACTTC. Protein sequence: CASSLVGRPNEQYF. Filled out from reference TRBV5-6 and TRBJ2-7, the complete variable domain reads DAGVTQSPTHLIKTRGQQVTLRCSPKSGHDTVSWYQQALGQGPQFIFQYYEEEERQRGNFPDRFSGHQFPNYSSELNVNALLLGDSALYLCASSLVGRPNEQYFGPGTRLTVT.

This chain links TRBV7-9 with TRBJ2-5; 7 bases match TRBD2. Germline V gene data show CDR1 as SEHNR and CDR2 as FQNEAQ (reference sequence). The length of the CDR3 is 19 residues. Trimming removed 2 bases from V and 5 bases from J; junction bases left unmatched: 20. CDR3 nucleotide sequence: TGTGCCAGCAGCTTAAAGTACTCCCCGGGGAGCGGGAAAGGGGAGACCCAGTACTTC. Translated, it gives CASSLKYSPGSGKGETQYF.

With regard to this clone: Other nucleotide sequences from this sample produce the same CDR3. This chain uses TRBV5-6 with TRBJ2-7; the match to TRBD1 covers 7 bases. The V and J ends lost 4 bases and 0 bases, in that order; junction bases with no gene match: 1. The CDR3 runs to 13 residues. Germline V gene data show CDR1 as SGHDT and CDR2 as YYEEEE. The CDR3 protein is CASSRTGSYEQYF. As DNA, the CDR3 is TGTGCCAGCAGCCGGACAGGCTCCTACGAGCAGTACTTC.

J is TRBJ2-3 and V is TRBV5-6; no firm D call. Per the germline V gene, CDR1 is SGHDT and CDR2 is YYEEEE. With 0 bases removed from V and 0 bases from J, the gap between germline ends came to 8 bases. This CDR3 is built from 15 residues. The CDR3 region has the DNA TGTGCCAGCAGCTTGGGGGCTAGAAGCACAGATACGCAGTATTTT. It is translated as CASSLGARSTDTQYF.

The chain has TRBV5-4 and TRBJ2-5; TRBD2 matches 7 bases. CDR1 is SGHNT, CDR2 YYREEE, per germline (reference sequence). J was trimmed by 5 bases and V by 6 bases; bases with no gene match: 7. The CDR3 has 13 amino acids. The CDR3 sequence: CASKLGRGETQYF. The CDR3 DNA sequence: TGTGCCAGCAAACTCGGGCGGGGGGAGACCCAGTACTTC. The variable domain in full, completed from reference TRBV5-4 and TRBJ2-5, reads ETGVTQSPTHLIKTRGQQVTLRCSSQSGHNTVSWYQQALGQGPQFIFQYYREEENGRGNFPPRFSGLQFPNYSSELNVNALELDDSALYLCASKLGRGETQYFGPGTRLLVL.

The chain combines TRBV9 with TRBJ2-1, with D possibly matching TRBD2 (6 bases). Germline CDR1 is SGDLS and CDR2 is YYNGEE. Trimming cost V 4 bases and J 8 bases, with 13 bases left between them. The CDR3 sequence is 13 residues long. The CDR3 DNA reads as TGTGCCAGCAGCCGCTGGGGAGGTGATGAGCAGTTCTTC. Protein: CASSRWGGDEQFF.